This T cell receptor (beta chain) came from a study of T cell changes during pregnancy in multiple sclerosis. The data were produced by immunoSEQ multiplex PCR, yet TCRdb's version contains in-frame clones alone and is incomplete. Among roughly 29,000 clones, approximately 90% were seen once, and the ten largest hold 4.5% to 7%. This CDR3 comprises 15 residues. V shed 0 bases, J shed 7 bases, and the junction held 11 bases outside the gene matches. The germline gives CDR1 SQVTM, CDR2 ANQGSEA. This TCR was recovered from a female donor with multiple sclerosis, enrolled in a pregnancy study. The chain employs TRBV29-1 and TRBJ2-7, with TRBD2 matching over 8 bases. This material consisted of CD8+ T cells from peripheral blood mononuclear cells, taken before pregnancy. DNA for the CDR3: TGCAGCGTTGAAGATTTGGCTAGCGGGCCCACAGAGCAGTACTTC. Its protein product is CSVEDLASGPTEQYF.